The 24 T cell receptor beta chains given below trace back to one sample, sequenced in a study of graft-versus-host responses after intestinal transplantation. Assay: immunoSEQ multiplex PCR; the TCRdb copy retains only in-frame clones and omits some. The table lists about 88,000 clones, 85% to 95% of them singletons. No antigens are known for them. The sample in question was unstimulated CD4+ T cells sorted from spleen or lymph node cells, obtained before transplant. The receptors shown here come from a human donor who was the organ donor for an intestinal transplant.

The DNA for the CDR3 is TGTGCCAGCAGCTTCGTCCCGGGACAGGGGACCGGGGAGCTGTTTTTT. Its protein is CASSFVPGQGTGELFF. The chain recombines TRBV5-5 with TRBJ2-2; 10 bases match TRBD1. The CDR3 contains 16 residues. The V gene end was trimmed by 2 bases and the J gene end by 5 bases; junction bases not matched to a gene: 6. Germline CDR1 SGHKS, CDR2 YYEKEE (reference sequence).

This chain uses TRBV6-6 with TRBJ1-5; D is possibly TRBD1 (5 bases). In germline, CDR1 is MNHNY, CDR2 SVGAGI (reference sequence). This CDR3 has 15 residues. Trimming cost V 7 bases and J 1 base, with 14 bases left between them. The CDR3 DNA is TGTGCCAGCACCAGAGACAGAATCAGCAATCAGCCCCAGCATTTT. Translating gives CASTRDRISNQPQHF.

This clone was recorded once. The chain is built from TRBV18 and TRBJ2-1; 7 bases match TRBD1. The CDR3 has 13 residues. V lost 4 bases to trimming and J lost 4 bases; unmatched junction nucleotides: 1. Germline lookup yields CDR1 KGHSH and CDR2 LQKENI. Written as DNA, the CDR3 is TGTGCCAGCTCACAACAGGGGTACAATGAGCAGTTCTTC. As protein: CASSQQGYNEQFF.

The rearrangement uses TRBV19 and TRBJ2-2; D assignment may be TRBD1 or TRBD2 (5 bases each). Trimming shortened V by 1 base and J by 4 bases, and 10 bases separated the two germline ends. The CDR3 consists of 15 residues. The germline V gene encodes CDR1 LNHDA and CDR2 SQIVND (reference sequence). The CDR3 bases are TGTGCCAGTAGTATAGTAGGGACGGCCACCGGGGAGCTGTTTTTT. This sequence encodes CASSIVGTATGELFF. Filled out from reference TRBV19 and TRBJ2-2, the complete variable domain reads DGGITQSPKYLFRKEGQNVTLSCEQNLNHDAMYWYRQDPGQGLRLIYYSQIVNDFQKGDIAEGYSVSREKKESFPLTVTSAQKNPTAFYLCASSIVGTATGELFFGEGSRLTVL.

The chain recombines TRBV6-6 with TRBJ1-1; the match to TRBD1 covers 8 bases. CDR3 length: 15 residues. Germline loops: CDR1 MNHNY, CDR2 SVGAGI (reference sequence). Trimming at V came to 4 bases and at J to 0 bases, leaving 4 bases not matched to a gene. In DNA, the CDR3 is TGTGCCAGCAGTTCCCGGGACAGGTTGAACACTGAAGCTTTCTTT. Its protein is CASSSRDRLNTEAFF.

This clone was recorded only once. The J gene is TRBJ2-1, the V gene TRBV6-5; 10 nucleotides match TRBD1. CDR3 length: 15 residues. Per germline, CDR1 MNHEY and CDR2 SVGAGI. The junction had 6 bases not matched to a gene; V was cut back by 3 bases and J by 7 bases. The CDR3 loop reads CASSYPGQGRNEQFF. The CDR3 bases are TGTGCCAGCAGTTATCCGGGACAGGGGAGGAATGAGCAGTTCTTC.

This chain links TRBV10-3 with TRBJ1-5; D is ambiguous. Germline values: CDR1 ENHRY, CDR2 SYGVKD. The CDR3 covers 13 residues. The V end was cut by 0 bases, the J end by 7 bases, with 7 bases between. The CDR3 spells CAISESGGQPQHF. The CDR3 bases are TGTGCCATCAGTGAGTCGGGTGGACAGCCCCAGCATTTT.

The J gene is TRBJ1-1, the V gene TRBV7-9, with D perhaps matching TRBD1 (5 bases). The germline V and J ends were trimmed by 4 bases and 0 bases, with 15 bases remaining between them. In germline, CDR1 is SEHNR, CDR2 FQNEAQ (reference sequence). The CDR3 totals 16 residues. This CDR3 reads CASSSSAWDLNTEAFF. CDR3 coding DNA: TGTGCCAGCAGCTCCTCTGCGTGGGACTTGAACACTGAAGCTTTCTTT.

CDR3 protein: CATSRDPIGINQPQHF. DNA of the CDR3: TGTGCCACCAGCAGAGATCCAATAGGGATCAATCAGCCCCAGCATTTT. The V call is TRBV15, the J call TRBJ1-5; no definite D call. V lost 0 bases and J lost 3, with 12 bases in between. Germline V gives CDR1 LNHNV, CDR2 YYDKDF (reference sequence). This CDR3 has 16 residues.

The chain combines TRBV4-1 with TRBJ2-3; maybe TRBD2 (6 bases). The CDR3 spans 17 residues. V lost 0 bases, J lost 3 bases, and 16 bases lay in between. CDR1 is MGHRA and CDR2 is YSYEKL in the germline V gene. CDR3 in amino acids: CASSQDLITGVTDTQYF. CDR3 nucleotides: TGCGCCAGCAGCCAAGATTTAATAACGGGGGTTACAGATACGCAGTATTTT.

The chain is built from TRBV15 and TRBJ1-2; D is possibly TRBD1 (5 bases). The V end lost 1 base, the J end lost 4 bases, and 19 bases lay between the germline ends. This CDR3 is built from 17 residues. The germline gives CDR1 LNHNV, CDR2 YYDKDF (reference sequence). This chain's CDR3 is CATSRAGVGGSGYGYTF. In DNA form, the CDR3 reads TGTGCCACCAGCAGAGCTGGGGTGGGGGGTTCCGGCTATGGCTACACCTTC.

The CDR3 DNA sequence: TGTGCCAGTACCTGGACTAGCGGGGGGTTTGATACGCAGTATTTT. It codes for CASTWTSGGFDTQYF. This chain links TRBV19 with TRBJ2-3, with 14 positions matching TRBD2. CDR1 is LNHDA, CDR2 SQIVND, per germline (reference sequence). The CDR3 extends over 15 amino acids. Unmatched junction bases numbered 6, after V lost 7 bases and J lost 6 bases.

The chain uses TRBV20-1 and TRBJ2-7; D unresolved. Trimming took 6 bases from V and 4 from J, leaving 10 bases between them. There are 11 residues in the CDR3. CDR1 is DFQATT, CDR2 SNEGSKA, per germline (reference sequence). The CDR3 sequence: CSARKEYEQYF. The DNA of the CDR3 is TGCAGTGCAAGAAAGGAATACGAGCAGTACTTC.

The rearrangement links TRBV5-4 to TRBJ2-1; no definite D call. Trimming cost V 0 bases and J 6 bases, with 13 bases left between them. CDR1 is SGHNT and CDR2 is YYREEE in the germline V gene (reference sequence). The CDR3 is made up of 15 amino acids. The CDR3 bases are TGTGCCAGCAGCTTGGACAGATCAAGCGCCAATGAGCAGTTCTTC. Its translation: CASSLDRSSANEQFF.

The V gene is TRBV30, the J gene TRBJ2-1, with D perhaps assigned TRBD1 or TRBD2 (5 bases each). CDR3 size: 13 residues. V shed 1 base and J shed 7 bases, with 11 bases lying between them. In germline, CDR1 is GTSNPN, CDR2 SVGIG (reference sequence). In DNA, the CDR3 is TGTGCCTGGAGTGGATTGGGACCTAATGAGCAGTTCTTC. Translating gives CAWSGLGPNEQFF.

The chain combines TRBV28 with TRBJ2-5; possible D gene TRBD1, 5 bases. The CDR3 has 13 amino acids. Trimming pared 3 bases from V and 9 bases from J, leaving 14 bases between. Looked up from germline, CDR1 is MDHEN and CDR2 is SYDVKM. CDR3 bases: TGTGCCAGCAGTTTTAATGGTCAGGGCGCCCAGTACTTC. Amino acid sequence: CASSFNGQGAQYF. The variable domain in full, with the rest retrieved from reference TRBV28 and TRBJ2-5, is DVKVTQSSRYLVKRTGEKVFLECVQDMDHENMFWYRQDPGLGLRLIYFSYDVKMKEKGDIPEGYSVSREKKERFSLILESASTNQTSMYLCASSFNGQGAQYFGPGTRLLVL.

The genes are TRBV6-4 and TRBJ1-6; D remains unclear. In germline, CDR1 is MRHNA, CDR2 SNTAGT. Trimming cost V 8 bases and J 9 bases, with 11 bases left between them. CDR3 size: 12 residues. Written as DNA, the CDR3 is TGTGCCAGCTCTGAGGGAGGTTCACCCCTCCACTTT. Protein sequence: CASSEGGSPLHF.

This chain joins TRBV5-1 and TRBJ2-5; D gene unclear. This CDR3 spans 15 amino acids. Germline V gene data show CDR1 as SGHRS and CDR2 as YFSETQ. V lost 0 bases to trimming and J lost 0 bases, with 9 bases between them. Written as DNA, the CDR3 is TGCGCCAGCAGCTTGGAGGTCGGCTACCAAGAGACCCAGTACTTC. As protein: CASSLEVGYQETQYF. Drawing the rest from reference TRBV5-1 and TRBJ2-5, the complete variable domain is KAGVTQTPRYLIKTRGQQVTLSCSPISGHRSVSWYQQTPGQGLQFLFEYFSETQRNKGNFPGRFSGRQFSNSRSEMNVSTLELGDSALYLCASSLEVGYQETQYFGPGTRLLVL.

The chain carries TRBV19 and TRBJ2-7, with D unresolved. Germline CDR1 is LNHDA and CDR2 is SQIVND (reference sequence). Trimming shortened V by 1 base and J by 4 bases, and 8 bases separated the two germline ends. The CDR3 has 13 residues. Here the CDR3 DNA reads TGTGCCAGTAGTATAGCCCCTCAGTACGAGCAGTACTTC. It codes for CASSIAPQYEQYF.

This chain uses TRBV10-3 with TRBJ2-2, with D possibly TRBD1 on 5 matching bases. V was cut by 5 bases and J by 7 bases, with 17 bases left in between. This CDR3 is 15 amino acids long. Germline V gives CDR1 ENHRY, CDR2 SYGVKD. The DNA for the CDR3 is TGTGCCATCAGTTTCCAGGGTAGCATAGTCGGGGAGCTGTTTTTT. It codes for CAISFQGSIVGELFF.

This sequence joins TRBV27 and TRBJ2-5; 12 bases align to TRBD2. The CDR3 sequence is 15 residues long. The V segment lost 5 bases and the J segment 5 bases; nucleotides outside the gene matches: 6. CDR1 is MNHEY, CDR2 SMNVEV, per germline (reference sequence). CDR3 residues: CASSLRLAGAETQYF. CDR3 DNA sequence: TGTGCCAGCAGTCTAAGACTAGCGGGGGCTGAGACCCAGTACTTC.

This clone appeared a few times. This chain joins TRBV6-1 and TRBJ2-7, with 9 bases identical to TRBD1. With 7 bases clipped from V and 1 base from J, the junction kept 8 bases outside the gene matches. The CDR3 has 15 residues. Germline CDR1 MNHNS, CDR2 SASEGT. The CDR3 DNA reads TGTGCCAGCACAACAGGGGGCGACTATTCCTACGAGCAGTACTTC. Its translation: CASTTGGDYSYEQYF.

J is TRBJ2-7 and V is TRBV30; D gene unclear. V was trimmed by 0 bases and J by 0 bases, leaving 9 bases between them. CDR3 length: 14 residues. Germline values: CDR1 GTSNPN, CDR2 SVGIG (reference sequence). DNA of the CDR3: TGTGCCTGGAGTGTACCTCCCAACTCCTACGAGCAGTACTTC. Protein product: CAWSVPPNSYEQYF.

In DNA form, the CDR3 reads TGTGCCAGCAGTTTAAAAGCTGGTATGAACACTGAAGCTTTCTTT. Encoded protein: CASSLKAGMNTEAFF. The chain uses TRBV27 and TRBJ1-1; D gene unclear. Germline V gene sequence: CDR1 MNHEY, CDR2 SMNVEV (reference sequence). Trimming shortened V by 2 bases and J by 0 bases, and 10 bases separated the two germline ends. CDR3 length: 15 amino acids.